The 20 T cell receptor beta chains reported below all come from one sample, sequenced in a study of CD8+ T cells in alopecia areata. The treatment is: oral pan-JAK inhibitor, 5-10 mg twice daily. RNA extraction was followed by reverse transcription into cDNA, which acted as the sequencing template. Clones were sequenced by immunoSEQ multiplex PCR, and TCRdb holds only the in-frame ones, with some missing. Of about 200,000 clones listed, around two fifths are singletons. The starting material was CD4+ T cells sorted from blood, obtained between weeks 30 and 35, from a patient treated with tofacitinib. The receptors originated from a human donor with alopecia areata.

The rearrangement uses TRBV2 and TRBJ1-1; 9 bases map to TRBD1. J was trimmed by 11 bases and V by 6 bases; bases with no gene match: 7. Per the germline V gene, CDR1 is SNHLY and CDR2 is FYNNEI. CDR3 length: 12 residues. The CDR3: CASRRDRGSAFF. The CDR3 DNA follows: TGTGCCAGCAGACGAGACAGGGGGTCCGCTTTCTTT.

The gene calls are TRBV30 and TRBJ2-3; 12 bases line up with TRBD2. The V and J ends lost 5 bases and 4 bases, in that order; junction bases with no gene match: 16. Germline loops: CDR1 GTSNPN, CDR2 SVGIG (reference sequence). The CDR3 is 18 amino acids. CDR3 amino acids: CAWCATSGRSLGPDTQYF. DNA of the CDR3: TGTGCCTGGTGTGCCACTAGCGGGAGGAGCTTGGGGCCAGATACGCAGTATTTT.

This clone showed up just once. The genes are TRBV30 and TRBJ2-5; D is possibly TRBD1 (6 bases). CDR3 length: 15 residues. V was trimmed by 0 bases and J by 5 bases, leaving 16 bases between them. CDR1 GTSNPN and CDR2 SVGIG come from the germline V gene (reference sequence). In DNA form, the CDR3 reads TGTGCCTGGAGTGTAGGGGGAACCCCTAGGGAGACCCAGTACTTC. This sequence encodes CAWSVGGTPRETQYF.

The gene calls are TRBV18 and TRBJ2-7; D is ambiguous. Germline lookup yields CDR1 KGHSH and CDR2 LQKENI. The length of the CDR3 is 14 residues. V was pared by 1 base and J by 4 bases, with 11 bases between. This CDR3 reads CASSPQGAGYEQYF. The CDR3 bases are TGTGCCAGCTCACCACAGGGTGCCGGGTACGAGCAGTACTTC.

This clone has a handful of counts. V usage is TRBV7-9 and J usage is TRBJ1-4; TRBD1 is a possible D gene (6 bases). V lost 0 bases, J lost 7 bases, and 12 bases lay in between. The germline gives CDR1 SEHNR, CDR2 FQNEAQ (reference sequence). The CDR3 covers 15 residues. CDR3 sequence: CASSLARQGREKLFF. CDR3 nucleotides: TGTGCCAGCAGCTTAGCAAGGCAGGGGCGTGAAAAACTGTTTTTT.

V and J are TRBV5-4 and TRBJ1-2; 7 nucleotides match TRBD1. Germline values: CDR1 SGHNT, CDR2 YYREEE (reference sequence). The CDR3 has 14 residues. The trim removed 2 bases at V and 3 bases at J, leaving 4 bases unmatched. CDR3 protein: CASSLTGTDYGYTF. The CDR3, as DNA: TGTGCCAGCAGCTTAACCGGGACAGACTATGGCTACACCTTC.

The chain uses TRBV9 and TRBJ2-2; 10 bases line up with TRBD1. Germline V lookup: CDR1 SGDLS, CDR2 YYNGEE. This CDR3 is built from 17 residues. Germline trimming cut 6 bases from V and 5 bases from J; bases unmatched to any gene: 13. The DNA of the CDR3 is TGTGCCAGCACTCGTACGGGACAGGGGACTTTAACCGGGGAGCTGTTTTTT. Its translation is CASTRTGQGTLTGELFF.

This clone was seen a handful of times. V and J are TRBV4-1 and TRBJ1-5; D might be TRBD1 (5 bases). Trimming shortened V by 3 bases and J by 5 bases, and 20 bases separated the two germline ends. The CDR3 consists of 17 residues. CDR1 and CDR2 (germline): MGHRA, YSYEKL. The CDR3 spells CASSHPGAKSEDQPQHF. The CDR3 bases are TGCGCCAGCAGCCACCCCGGGGCCAAGTCGGAGGATCAGCCCCAGCATTTT.

The chain recombines TRBV29-1 with TRBJ1-3, with TRBD1 as a possible D gene (5 bases). V was trimmed by 1 base and J by 4 bases, leaving 11 bases between them. The CDR3 has 14 amino acids. In germline, CDR1 is SQVTM, CDR2 ANQGSEA. The DNA of the CDR3 is TGCAGCGTTGAAGCCCGTCAGGGCGGAAACACCATATATTTT. It is translated as CSVEARQGGNTIYF.

The chain combines TRBV5-1 with TRBJ2-7; D unclear. The CDR3 totals 12 residues. V shed 6 bases and J shed 4 bases, with 11 bases lying between them. Germline loops: CDR1 SGHRS, CDR2 YFSETQ. CDR3 residues: CASTGFTYEQYF. The CDR3 nucleotides are TGCGCCAGCACAGGTTTCACGTACGAGCAGTACTTC. Supplemented by reference TRBV5-1 and TRBJ2-7, the full variable domain reads KAGVTQTPRYLIKTRGQQVTLSCSPISGHRSVSWYQQTPGQGLQFLFEYFSETQRNKGNFPGRFSGRQFSNSRSEMNVSTLELGDSALYLCASTGFTYEQYFGPGTRLTVT.

This clone was observed a handful of times. This rearrangement joins TRBV4-1 to TRBJ1-4; 7 nucleotides align to TRBD1. This CDR3 has 14 residues. Trimming took 1 base from V and 7 from J; bases not matched to a gene: 3. Germline V gene data show CDR1 as MGHRA and CDR2 as YSYEKL. CDR3 sequence: CASSQGAGGEKLFF. CDR3 sequence (DNA): TGCGCCAGCAGCCAAGGGGCAGGGGGTGAAAAACTGTTTTTT.

This clone has a count of ten or more. J is TRBJ2-2 and V is TRBV7-9, with D perhaps given as TRBD1 or TRBD2 (6 bases each). CDR1 is SEHNR and CDR2 is FQNEAQ in the germline V gene (reference sequence). The CDR3 covers 15 residues. Deletions cut 10 bases from V and 0 bases from J, with 15 bases between. CDR3 protein: CATKGGSANTGELFF. CDR3 nucleotides: TGTGCCACAAAGGGGGGAAGCGCGAACACCGGGGAGCTGTTTTTT.

The chain joins TRBV30 to TRBJ1-1; no firm D call. Trimming took off 4 bases at V and 1 base at J, with 7 bases between the two ends. Germline values: CDR1 GTSNPN, CDR2 SVGIG (reference sequence). The CDR3 loop spans 12 amino acids. Here the CDR3 DNA reads TGTGCCTGGAAAGGAGAGAACACTGAAGCTTTCTTT. Amino acids: CAWKGENTEAFF.

The rearrangement links TRBV7-2 to TRBJ2-1, with no clear D. The CDR3 totals 16 residues. Germline CDR1 is SGHTA and CDR2 is FQGNSA. V lost 4 bases and J 0 bases, leaving 13 bases between the germline ends. The CDR3 spells CASSSSFGFSYNEQFF. The CDR3 nucleotides read TGTGCCAGCAGCTCATCTTTTGGATTCTCCTACAATGAGCAGTTCTTC. The whole variable domain, remainder taken from reference TRBV7-2 and TRBJ2-1, is GAGVSQSPSNKVTEKGKDVELRCDPISGHTALYWYRQSLGQGLEFLIYFQGNSAPDKSGLPSDRFSAERTGGSVSTLTIQRTQQEDSAVYLCASSSSFGFSYNEQFFGPGTRLTVL.

The rearrangement uses TRBV5-1 and TRBJ2-3; D is perhaps TRBD1 or TRBD2 (6 bases each). This CDR3 region has 16 residues. Trimming cost V 0 bases and J 6 bases, with 17 bases left between them. Germline-derived CDR1 and CDR2 are SGHRS and YFSETQ. This CDR3 reads CASSLALAGGGDTQYF. CDR3 bases: TGCGCCAGCAGCTTGGCCCTAGCTGGAGGGGGGGATACGCAGTATTTT. Filled out from reference TRBV5-1 and TRBJ2-3, the complete variable domain reads KAGVTQTPRYLIKTRGQQVTLSCSPISGHRSVSWYQQTPGQGLQFLFEYFSETQRNKGNFPGRFSGRQFSNSRSEMNVSTLELGDSALYLCASSLALAGGGDTQYFGPGTRLTVL.

This clone was detected ten times or more. This sequence joins TRBV5-6 and TRBJ2-5, with 7 bases matching TRBD2. The CDR3 totals 13 residues. The germline V gene encodes CDR1 SGHDT and CDR2 YYEEEE. Trimming removed 6 bases from V and 5 bases from J; junction bases left unmatched: 7. CDR3 in amino acids: CASTMIGRETQYF. CDR3 DNA sequence: TGTGCCAGCACCATGATCGGGAGGGAGACCCAGTACTTC.

The chain carries TRBV19 and TRBJ1-2; D unresolved. This CDR3 spans 12 amino acids. Trimming cost V 4 bases and J 5 bases, with 8 bases left between them. CDR1 is LNHDA, CDR2 SQIVND, per germline (reference sequence). The CDR3 loop is CASSTPPYGYTF. CDR3 DNA sequence: TGTGCCAGTAGTACCCCCCCATATGGCTACACCTTC.

A word on this clone: Compared with germline, one end of the junction differs, possibly owing to a read error. V usage is TRBV10-2 and J usage is TRBJ2-7; possibly TRBD2 for D (6 bases). The CDR3 sequence is 13 residues long. Germline V CDR1 and CDR2: WSHSY, SAAADI. CDR3 in amino acids: CASQRLGSHEQYF. The CDR3 region has the DNA TGCGCCAGTCAAAGACTAGGCTCCCACGAGCAGTACTTC.

The genes are TRBV2 and TRBJ2-2; 10 bases line up with TRBD1. J lost 7 bases, V lost 5 bases, and 4 bases had no gene match. The length of the CDR3 is 14 residues. Germline CDR1 SNHLY, CDR2 FYNNEI. The CDR3 nucleotides read TGTGCCAGCAGTCGACAGGGGGCTAGCGGGGAGCTGTTTTTT. It translates to CASSRQGASGELFF.

The chain links TRBV29-1 to TRBJ2-2; D not certain. Germline loops: CDR1 SQVTM, CDR2 ANQGSEA. Between the trimmed V and J ends, which lost 6 bases and 5 bases, there was a span of 13 bases. The CDR3 length is 13 residues. The CDR3 spells CSVGGSRTGELFF. The CDR3 DNA reads TGCAGCGTCGGCGGCAGCAGGACCGGGGAGCTGTTTTTT.